These T cell receptor beta chains were read from a single sample in a study of regulatory T cells in long-lasting Graves disease. One entry per CDR3 protein results from TCRdb running MiXCR on the multiplex PCR reads. The repertoire includes fewer than 550,000 distinct CDR3 sequences, 16% of them detected once, and approximately 25% sits in the top ten. The data were also submitted as part of a second study, on T cells in Graves' hyperthyroidism and ophthalmopathy.

The sequencing used peripheral blood mononuclear cells (PBMCs), collected at new diagnosis, from a patient treated with antithyroid drugs. These receptors were taken from a middle-aged woman with Graves disease. The conserved cysteine and the conserved F or W are not part of the CDR3 here.

v_gene	j_gene	CDR3aa
TRBV30	TRBJ2-7	AWNGGDYEQY
TRBV12-3/TRBV12-4	TRBJ2-4	ASSPQGLKNIQY
TRBV11-3	TRBJ2-3	ASSLEASCSADTQY
TRBV10-1	TRBJ1-5	ASRSTGRYQPQH
TRBV12-3/TRBV12-4	TRBJ1-2	ASSFARGKGSTNYGYT
TRBV18	TRBJ1-1	ASSPDRRTNTEAF
TRBV7-2	TRBJ1-6	ASSLASPLH
TRBV27	TRBJ1-1	ASSSGSGRYTEAF
TRBV12-3/TRBV12-4	TRBJ1-5	ASSLGDRYNQPQH
TRBV7-9	TRBJ2-7	ASSSGGLQY
TRBV28	TRBJ2-3	ASSLAGVTQLTQY
TRBV7-9	TRBJ1-2	ASSKTGGTTNYGYT
TRBV12-3/TRBV12-4	TRBJ1-2	ASSFSGIRGYT
TRBV12-3/TRBV12-4	TRBJ2-1	ASSVGAPGEQF
TRBV11-3	TRBJ2-1	ASSFQGGPLYNEQF
TRBV5-1	TRBJ2-1	ASSFSPGGAGEQF
TRBV9	TRBJ2-3	ASSVEGRLRPTDTQY
TRBV6-5	TRBJ2-1	ASSYRTSGRNEQF
TRBV9	TRBJ1-6	ASSVGAANSPLH
TRBV9	TRBJ2-7	ASSVGQTHEQY
TRBV12-5	-	ASSGLGAQETQY
TRBV25-1	TRBJ1-6	ASSESSSYNSPLH
TRBV12-3/TRBV12-4	TRBJ1-2	ASSLNPGNYGYT
TRBV14	TRBJ1-3	ASGSSGNTIY
TRBV4-1	TRBJ2-7	ASSQDQGSYEQY
TRBV9	TRBJ1-1	ASSPKTADTEAF
TRBV3-1	TRBJ2-7	ASSLGPGGHEQY
TRBV12-3/TRBV12-4	TRBJ1-2	ASSLWGREGYT
TRBV30	TRBJ2-2	AWGRGSYTGELF
TRBV6-1	TRBJ1-2	ASSEAWSGDRRF
TRBV3-1	TRBJ1-1	ASSHREVEAF
TRBV20-1	TRBJ1-1	SPRPQGLEAF
TRBV9	TRBJ2-1	ASSPRRGNEQF
TRBV2	TRBJ2-5	ASKRTGDETQY
TRBV7-8	TRBJ1-2	ASSLNGDPVFGYGYT
TRBV7-6	TRBJ2-2	ASSLGQRNTGELF
TRBV12-3/TRBV12-4	TRBJ1-1	ASSFLLGGSYAEAF
TRBV7-8	TRBJ2-7	ASSLVTGIYEQY
TRBV5-1	TRBJ2-7	ASSLDAEQY
TRBV12-3/TRBV12-4	TRBJ2-5	ASSPVVREVLQETQY
TRBV2	TRBJ2-7	ASSPPISTGLDEQY
TRBV18	TRBJ1-1	ASSPPVGGLNTEAF